The clone carrying this T cell receptor beta chain was counted only a few times. The source of the sample is a study of T cells after yellow fever vaccination. TCRdb fed the 5' RACE reads into MiXCR, producing one record per CDR3 protein. Here the sample spans around 600,000 distinct CDR3 sequences, over 9% being singletons. The CDR3 contains 15 residues. The germline V and J ends were trimmed by 6 bases and 0 bases, with 12 bases remaining between them. The specimen comprised PBMCs, sampled on the day of the yellow fever booster vaccination. The receptor was isolated from a man under 40 who received the YFV17D yellow fever vaccine. This chain connects TRBV12-3 or TRBV12-4 to TRBJ1-5, with TRBD1 as a possible D gene (5 bases). The CDR3 sequence: CASRHGTYSNQPQHF. DNA of the CDR3: TGTGCCAGCAGACACGGGACTTATAGCAATCAGCCCCAGCATTTT.